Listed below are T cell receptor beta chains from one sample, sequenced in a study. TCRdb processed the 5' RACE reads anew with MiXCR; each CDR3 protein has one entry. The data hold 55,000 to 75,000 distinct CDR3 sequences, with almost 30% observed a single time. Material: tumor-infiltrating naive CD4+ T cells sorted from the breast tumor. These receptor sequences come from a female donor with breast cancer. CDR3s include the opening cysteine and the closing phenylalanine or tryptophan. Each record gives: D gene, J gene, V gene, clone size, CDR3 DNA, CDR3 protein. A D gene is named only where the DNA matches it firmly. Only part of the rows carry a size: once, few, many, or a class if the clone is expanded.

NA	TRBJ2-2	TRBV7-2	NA	TGTGCCAGTGGGACGGTCCACGGGGAGCTGTTTTTT	CASGTVHGELFF
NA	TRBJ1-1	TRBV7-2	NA	TGTGCCAGCAGCTCATCACGACAGATGAACACTGAAGCTTCCTTT	CASSSSRQMNTEASF
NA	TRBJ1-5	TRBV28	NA	TGTGCCGGCATCGCGGGGGGACTCAATAGCAATCAGCCCCAGCATTTT	CAGIAGGLNSNQPQHF
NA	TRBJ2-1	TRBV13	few	TGTGCCAGCAGCTTACCCCAGTTTGGGGAGCAGTTCTTC	CASSLPQFGEQFF
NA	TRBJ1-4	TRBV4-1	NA	TGCGCCAGCAGCCAAGATTTCCAAGGGCCGCAGAATGAAAAACTGTTTTTT	CASSQDFQGPQNEKLFF
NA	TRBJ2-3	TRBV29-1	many	TGCAGCGTTGTGGGCCAGGTTAGCACAGATACGCAGTATTTT	CSVVGQVSTDTQYF
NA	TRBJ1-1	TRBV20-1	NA	TGCAGTGCTCCAAGAGACAATTCGGACACTGAAGCTTTCTTT	CSAPRDNSDTEAFF
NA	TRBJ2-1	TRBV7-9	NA	TGTGCCAGCAGCTTGAGGCAGGGGTCCTACAATGAGCAGTTCTTC	CASSLRQGSYNEQFF
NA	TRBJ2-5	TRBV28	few	TGTGCCAGCAGCCCTGTGACCTTGGAGACCCAGTACTTC	CASSPVTLETQYF
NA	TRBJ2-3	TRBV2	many	TGTGCCATCACAGGGCAGGGAAAAACAGATACGCAGTATTTT	CAITGQGKTDTQYF
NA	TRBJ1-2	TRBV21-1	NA	TGTGCCAGCAACCAACAGGGGGCCCATGGCTACACCTTC	CASNQQGAHGYTF
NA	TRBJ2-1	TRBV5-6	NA	TGTGCCAGCAGCCCGGTCGCGCCCACCTACAATGAGCAGTTCTTC	CASSPVAPTYNEQFF
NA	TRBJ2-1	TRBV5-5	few	TGTGCCAGCAGCTGGAATACAGGGAATTTGGAGTTCTTC	CASSWNTGNLEFF
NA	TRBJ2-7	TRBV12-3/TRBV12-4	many	TGTGCCAGCGCTAGGGAAACCTACGAGCAGTACTTC	CASARETYEQYF
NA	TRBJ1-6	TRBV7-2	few	TGTGCCAGCAGCTTATCGGTCAATTCACCCCTCCACTTT	CASSLSVNSPLHF
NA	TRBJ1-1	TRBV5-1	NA	TGCGCCAGCGGCTTGGCAGATAGGCTCGAAGCTTTCTTT	CASGLADRLEAFF
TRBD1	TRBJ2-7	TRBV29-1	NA	TGCAGCGTTGAAGATCGAGGGACAGGGGGGACCTACGAGCAGTACTTC	CSVEDRGTGGTYEQYF
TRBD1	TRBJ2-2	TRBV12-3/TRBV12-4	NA	TGTGCCAGCAAGACAGGGTGGACCGGGGAGCTGTTTTTT	CASKTGWTGELFF
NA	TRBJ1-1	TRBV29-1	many	TGCAGCGCTTACTGGGAGAGCACTGAAGCTTTCTTT	CSAYWESTEAFF
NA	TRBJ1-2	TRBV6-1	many	TGTGCCAGCAGTCAGATGCCGGGGACGTTTAACTATGGCTACACCTTC	CASSQMPGTFNYGYTF
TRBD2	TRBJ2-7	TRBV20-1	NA	TGCAGTGCAAAAGCGGGAGGATTTTACGAGCAGTACTTC	CSAKAGGFYEQYF
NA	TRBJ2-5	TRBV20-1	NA	TGCAGTGCCCTGGATGACGAGACCCAGTACTTC	CSALDDETQYF
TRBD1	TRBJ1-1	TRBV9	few	TGTGCCAGCAGCGTTTCGCCGGGACAGGGTGAAGCTTTCTTT	CASSVSPGQGEAFF
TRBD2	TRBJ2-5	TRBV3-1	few	TGTGCCAGCAGCCAACAGCGGGAGAGGCCCGGTGAGACCCAGTACTTC	CASSQQRERPGETQYF
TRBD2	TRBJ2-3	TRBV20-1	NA	TGCAGTACCAGACGGTCTAGCGGGGGAACAGATACGCAGTATTTT	CSTRRSSGGTDTQYF
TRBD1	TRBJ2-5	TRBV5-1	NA	TGCGCCAGCAGCTTGGGGCGTGGACAGGGGCCAATGGAGACCCAGTACTTC	CASSLGRGQGPMETQYF
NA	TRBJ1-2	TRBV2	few	TGTGCCAGCAGTGAACAAGCGTTAAAGACCTTC	CASSEQALKTF
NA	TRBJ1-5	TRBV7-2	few	TGTGCCAGCAGCTTAGTGAGACAGCCCCAGCATTTT	CASSLVRQPQHF
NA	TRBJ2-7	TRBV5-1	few	TGCGCCAGCAGCTTGTCCGGCGGGTCAACCTACGAGCAGTACTTC	CASSLSGGSTYEQYF
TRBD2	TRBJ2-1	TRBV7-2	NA	TGTGCCAGCAGCTTAGGCGGGGGGGGCAATGAGCAGTTCTTC	CASSLGGGGNEQFF
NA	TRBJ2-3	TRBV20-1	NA	TGCAGTGCTAGAGCGAGGTTGAGAACAGATACGCAGTATTTT	CSARARLRTDTQYF
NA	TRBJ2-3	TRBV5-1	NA	TGCGCCAGCAGCTATACTAGCCCTAGCACAGATACGCAGTATTTT	CASSYTSPSTDTQYF
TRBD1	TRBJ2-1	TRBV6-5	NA	TGTGCCAGCAACCCCGACAGGGGGGGGAATGAGCAGTTCTTC	CASNPDRGGNEQFF
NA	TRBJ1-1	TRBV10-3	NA	TGTGCCTCGGGGCGGGAGGGCACTGAAGCTTTCTTT	CASGREGTEAFF
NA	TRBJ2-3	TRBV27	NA	TGTGCCAGCAGTTTATGGGTAGCGGGCACAGATACGCAGTATTTT	CASSLWVAGTDTQYF
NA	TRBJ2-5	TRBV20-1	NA	TGCAGTGGCAGACCCGACGGTCGGGAGACCCAGTACTTC	CSGRPDGRETQYF
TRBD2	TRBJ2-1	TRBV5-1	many	TGCGCCAGCAGCTTGGCGGCGGGAGGGCAAAATGAGCAGTTCTTC	CASSLAAGGQNEQFF
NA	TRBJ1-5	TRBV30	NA	TGTGCCTGGAGTACCTCCCTGGGGAATCAGCCCCAGCATTTT	CAWSTSLGNQPQHF
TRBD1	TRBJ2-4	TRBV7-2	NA	TGTGCCAGCAGCCCTGACAGGGTCAACATTCAGTGCTTC	CASSPDRVNIQCF
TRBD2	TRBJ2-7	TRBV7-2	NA	TGTGCCAGCAGCTTAACTAGCGGGTACGAGCAGTACTTC	CASSLTSGYEQYF
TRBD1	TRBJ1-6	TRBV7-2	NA	TGTGCCAGCAGCTCGGGACCGGGACAGGGTTCTTCACCCCTCCACTTT	CASSSGPGQGSSPLHF
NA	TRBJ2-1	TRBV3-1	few	TGTGCCAGCAGCCAAGACGCCAGCGGCCCCTGGGATGAGCAGTTCTTC	CASSQDASGPWDEQFF
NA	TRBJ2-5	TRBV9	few	TGTGCCAGCAGCGCCAAGCGGGGAGGGGGCCAAGAGACCCAGTACTTC	CASSAKRGGGQETQYF
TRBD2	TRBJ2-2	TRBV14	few	TGTGCCAGCAGCCAAGATAGTACTAGCGGGAGAGCCGGGGAGCTGTTTTTT	CASSQDSTSGRAGELFF
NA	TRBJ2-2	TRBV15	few	TGTGCCACCAGCAGAGCTATAACTAGCAAGGCCGGGGAGCTGTTTTTT	CATSRAITSKAGELFF
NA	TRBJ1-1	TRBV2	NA	TGTGCCAGCAGAGCCGGGACCTCTTTAACTGAAGCTTTCTTT	CASRAGTSLTEAFF
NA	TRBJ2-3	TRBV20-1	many	TGCAGTGCTAGAGGGGGCACATCAGATACGCAGTATTTT	CSARGGTSDTQYF
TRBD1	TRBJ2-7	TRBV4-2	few	TGTGCCAGCAGCCAAGCCGACAGGGGGACGGGCGAGCAGTACTTC	CASSQADRGTGEQYF
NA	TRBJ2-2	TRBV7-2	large	TGTGCCAGCAGCCGAGGGGGATACACCGGGGAGCTGTTTTTT	CASSRGGYTGELFF
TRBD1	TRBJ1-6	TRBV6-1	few	TGTGCCAGCAATCCGACAGGGGGCTATAATTCACCCCTCCACTTT	CASNPTGGYNSPLHF
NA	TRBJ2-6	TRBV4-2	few	TGTGCCAGCAGCCAAGACCCCCCTAGCGTCCCATCTGGGGCCAACGTCCTGACTTTC	CASSQDPPSVPSGANVLTF
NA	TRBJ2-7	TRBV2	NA	TGTGCCAGCAGTGCTCCGGGTCTCACTACCTACGAGCAGTACTTC	CASSAPGLTTYEQYF
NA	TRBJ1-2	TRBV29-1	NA	TGCAGCGTTGAGGGGCCCGAAAGCTACACCTTC	CSVEGPESYTF
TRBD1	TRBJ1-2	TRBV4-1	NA	TGCGCCAGCAGCCAACCGACGACAGGGAAAAGATCCTATGGCTACACCTTC	CASSQPTTGKRSYGYTF
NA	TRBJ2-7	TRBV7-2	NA	TGTGCCAGCAGCTTAGATCCAGGGGTTTACGAGCAGTACTTC	CASSLDPGVYEQYF
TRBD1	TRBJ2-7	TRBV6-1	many	TGTGCCAGCTCGAGGACAGGGTTGCGGGGCGAGCAGTACTTC	CASSRTGLRGEQYF
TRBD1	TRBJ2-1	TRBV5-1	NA	TGCGCCAGCAGCTTGCGAATCGGCACAGGGGACAACAATGAGCAGTTCTTC	CASSLRIGTGDNNEQFF